The 4 T cell receptor beta chains listed next were all sequenced from one sample in a study of blood T cells in healthy people across ages. Sample-barcoded 5' priming and a J-beta primer mix drove a second PCR of about 6 to 12 cycles. One entry per CDR3 protein results from TCRdb running MiXCR on the 5' RACE reads. The sample yields 750,000 to 950,000 distinct CDR3 sequences, approximately 53% seen once. Sequencing was carried out using blood. These receptors came from an older man in good health.

This clonotype was counted at least ten times. This sequence joins TRBV20-1 and TRBJ2-5, with 8 bases aligning to TRBD2. This CDR3 is built from 12 residues. Germline CDR1 DFQATT, CDR2 SNEGSKA (reference sequence). CDR3 bases: TGCAGCGCCACTAGCGGCCAAGAGACCCAGTACTTC. As protein: CSATSGQETQYF.

This chain joins TRBV9 and TRBJ2-4; D unclear. This CDR3 is built from 13 residues. Germline CDR1 reads SGDLS; CDR2 reads YYNGEE. The V and J ends lost 0 bases and 6 bases respectively, with 7 bases between them. In nucleotides, the CDR3 is TGTGCCAGCAGCGTAGCTACGAGAAACATTCAGTACTTC. Its protein is CASSVATRNIQYF.

In the case of this clonotype: A much larger clone is a single base away; this may be a read error. The chain uses TRBV6-1 and TRBJ2-3; D gene uncertain. Germline V lookup: CDR1 MNHNS, CDR2 SASEGT. The CDR3 extends over 14 amino acids. In DNA form, the CDR3 reads TGTGCCAGTTCTACCCGAACGGTGGCAGATACGCTGTATTTT. Its protein is CASSTRTVADTLYF.

This clonotype turned up a few times. The V call is TRBV7-9, the J call TRBJ1-4, with a tentative D call TRBD1 (5 bases). V was cut by 8 bases and J by 2 bases, with 15 bases left in between. The germline V gene has CDR1 SEHNR and CDR2 FQNEAQ (reference sequence). The CDR3 extends over 15 amino acids. The CDR3 sequence: CASLRGGVTNEKLFF. The CDR3 coding sequence is TGTGCCAGCCTCCGGGGGGGAGTTACTAATGAAAAACTGTTTTTT.